This TCR beta chain came from a study of CD8+CD57+ T cells in acquired aplastic anemia. The table lists this clonotype with a count of one. The TCR beta profiling, which covered VDJ combination and CDR3 sequence, was carried out using genomic DNA as the template. Each CDR3 protein gets one entry after TCRdb re-called the reads with MiXCR. The sample carries around 180,000 distinct CDR3 sequences, about 60% recorded once. CDR1 is SEHNR, CDR2 FQNEAQ, per germline (reference sequence). V was cut by 6 bases and J by 12 bases, with 17 bases left in between. The length of the CDR3 is 12 residues. This TCR derives from a human donor in good health. The chain employs TRBV7-9 and TRBJ2-5, with D perhaps matching TRBD2 (6 bases). The source material was sorted CD4+, CD8+, or CD8+CD57+ T cells (not recorded which) from PBMCs. This CDR3 reads CASSEYRGLKYF. The CDR3 DNA reads TGTGCCAGCAGTGAATACCGGGGGTTAAAGTACTTC.